This T cell receptor (beta chain) was captured by sequencing in a study of T-cell reconstitution after alpha-beta-depleted transplantation in children. Study outcomes and limitations: As was reported, about two months after transplant, alpha-beta T cells came from several hundred expanded graft clones.

The CDR3 consists of 18 residues. V was shortened by 6 bases and J by 2 bases, with 25 bases between the two germline ends. Germline V CDR1 and CDR2: MNHNS, SASEGT. A library of TCRbeta sequences, prepared with unique molecular identifiers, was generated. Each CDR3 protein gets one entry after TCRdb re-called the PCR reads with MiXCR. Of 490,000 or so distinct CDR3 sequences in the sample, more than 9% were seen once. Ten or more counts support this clonotype. Its antigen remains unknown. The TCR comes from a child aged 2 to 9 with inherited bone marrow failure, due to receive a stem cell transplant. Material: PBMCs, obtained before TCRalphabeta/CD19-depleted stem cell transplant. This chain connects TRBV6-1 to TRBJ1-2, with D possibly matching TRBD1 (5 bases). CDR3 sequence: CASRPKPNRIGANYGYTF. For the CDR3, the DNA is TGTGCCAGCAGACCAAAGCCCAACCGGATCGGGGCAAACTATGGCTACACCTTC.